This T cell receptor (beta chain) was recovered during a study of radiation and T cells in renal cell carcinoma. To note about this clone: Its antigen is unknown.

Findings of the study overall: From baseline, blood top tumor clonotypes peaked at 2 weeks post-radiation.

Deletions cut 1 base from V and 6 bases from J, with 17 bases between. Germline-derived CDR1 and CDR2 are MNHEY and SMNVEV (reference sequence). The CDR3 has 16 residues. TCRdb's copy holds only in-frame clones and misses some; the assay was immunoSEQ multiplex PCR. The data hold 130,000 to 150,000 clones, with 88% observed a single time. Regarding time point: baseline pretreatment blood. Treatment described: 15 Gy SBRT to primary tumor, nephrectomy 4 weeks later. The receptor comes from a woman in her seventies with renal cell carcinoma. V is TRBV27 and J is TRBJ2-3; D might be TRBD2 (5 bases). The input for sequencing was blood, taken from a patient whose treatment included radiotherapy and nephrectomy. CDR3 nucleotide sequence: TGTGCCAGCAGTTTATATAGCCCCCTAGCCGGCGATACGCAGTATTTT. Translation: CASSLYSPLAGDTQYF.